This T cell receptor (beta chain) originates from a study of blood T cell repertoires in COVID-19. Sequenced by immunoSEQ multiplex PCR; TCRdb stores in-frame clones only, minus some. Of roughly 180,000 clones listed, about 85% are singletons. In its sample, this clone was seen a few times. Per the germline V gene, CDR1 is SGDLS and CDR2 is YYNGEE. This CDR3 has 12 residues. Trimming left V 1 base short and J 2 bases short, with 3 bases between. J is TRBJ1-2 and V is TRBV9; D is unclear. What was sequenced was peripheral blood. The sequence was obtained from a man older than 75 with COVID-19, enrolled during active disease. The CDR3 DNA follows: TGTGCCAGCAGCGTACAGAACTATGGCTACACCTTC. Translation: CASSVQNYGYTF.